This TCR beta chain was recorded in a study of a mutant IDH1 vaccine in newly diagnosed glioma. Across the study: Vaccination began 4-6 weeks post radiotherapy alone, or with temozolomide cycles.

Produced via immunoSEQ multiplex PCR; TCRdb's table is partial and in-frame only. The sample has 50,000 to 55,000 clones, 78% seen once. Time point defined: week 5, during vaccination. Each vaccine dose was 300 ug of mutant IDH1 20-mer peptide, with topical imiquimod. Per germline, CDR1 MDHEN and CDR2 SYDVKM. The CDR3 is made up of 12 amino acids. Trimming stripped 6 bases from V and 0 bases from J, with 5 bases between. Points on this clone: Its target is not known.

The chain combines TRBV28 with TRBJ1-2; no clear D. The TCR originated in a man aged 50-59 years with glioma. Sequences were derived from PBMCs, sampled from a glioma patient whose treatment included an IDH1 peptide vaccine. The CDR3 loop is CASRLPNYGYTF. As DNA, the CDR3 is TGTGCCAGCAGGCTCCCTAACTATGGCTACACCTTC.